Presented here are 25 T cell receptor delta chains from one specimen sequenced in a study of gamma-delta T cells after stem cell transplantation. TCRdb redid the clone calls on the RT-PCR reads with CATT. The sample shows about 1,100 delta-chain clones, about 18% of them seen only once. Sequencing was done on a sample of gamma-delta T cells. The receptors here all came from a human donor. It is not recorded whose cells these are; they may come from a transplant donor.

This clone was observed a few times. The sample has other DNA sequences that encode this CDR3 too. The chain uses TRDV2 and TRDJ1, with 9 bases identical to TRDD3. The germline V gene encodes CDR1 GEAIGNYY and CDR2 EKD. CDR3 length equals 15 residues. V lost 2 bases, J lost 4 bases, and 7 bases stayed unmatched. CDR3 protein: CACDSVLGEDDKLIF. The CDR3 DNA is TGTGCCTGTGACAGCGTACTGGGGGAGGACGATAAACTCATCTTT.

A few counts support this clone. It is likely a read error: a sequence one base away is far more abundant. Different DNA sequences within this sample yield the same CDR3. The chain is built from TRDV2 and TRDJ1, with D possibly TRDD3 on 5 matching bases. V lost 3 bases, J lost 0 bases, and 22 bases lay in between. CDR1 GEAIGNYY and CDR2 EKD come from the germline V gene. This CDR3 region has 18 residues. CDR3 residues: CACDPVGTGGPYTDKLIF. The CDR3 DNA is TGTGCCTGTGACCCGGTGGGTACGGGGGGTCCCTACACCGATAAACTCATCTTT.

This clone was detected only a few times. The amino acid sequence in TCRdb belongs to a much larger clone and departs from this DNA's translation at residue 13, likely a sequencing read error; the sequence shown is translated from the DNA. The chain links TRDV2 to TRDJ1; 9 bases agree with TRDD3. The CDR3 sequence is 17 residues long. The V segment lost 3 bases and the J segment 7 bases; nucleotides outside the gene matches: 17. Germline CDR1 and CDR2: GEAIGNYY and EKD. The CDR3 bases are TGTGCCTGTGACTCTATAGACGGGGGGATACTTTCCGTTAAACTCATCTTT. Residues: CACDSIDGGILSVKLIF.

This clone counts as hyperexpanded. Distinct nucleotide sequences in the sample also encode this CDR3. The chain has TRDV2 and TRDJ1; D uncertain. The germline V gene has CDR1 GEAIGNYY and CDR2 EKD. Trimming shortened V by 3 bases and J by 8 bases, and 18 bases separated the two germline ends. CDR3 length equals 14 residues. The DNA of the CDR3 is TGTGCCTGTGACCTCCTGGCTTCAGCGGGGAAACTCATCTTT. Translating it yields CACDLLASAGKLIF.

Turning to this clone: TCRdb pairs this DNA with a much larger clone's protein that differs at residue 9, likely a read error; the protein shown was translated from the DNA. The J gene is TRDJ1, the V gene TRDV2; 10 nucleotides line up with TRDD3. CDR3 length: 19 residues. Germline V gene data show CDR1 as GEAIGNYY and CDR2 as EKD. The junction had 19 bases not matched to a gene; V was cut back by 0 bases and J by 7 bases. CDR3 sequence reads: CACDTLSSDGWGIGTKLIF. CDR3 coding DNA: TGTGCCTGTGACACCTTATCGTCGGACGGCTGGGGGATAGGGACTAAACTCATCTTT.

The table lists this clone with a few counts. The protein recorded in TCRdb matches a much larger clone and deviates from this DNA's translation at residue 13, suggesting a read error; the protein here is obtained by translating the DNA. The genes are TRDV2 and TRDJ1, with TRDD3 as a possible D gene (6 bases). This CDR3 contains 17 residues. Germline V gives CDR1 GEAIGNYY, CDR2 EKD. Written as DNA, the CDR3 is TGTGCCTGTGAAGAGTTGGGGGTTCAGGGCAACACCGAAAAACTCATCTTT. Translating it yields CACEELGVQGNTEKLIF.

Turning to this clone: Since a far larger clone is one base different, this is likely a read error. The same CDR3 also results from other DNA sequences found in this sample. CDR3 DNA: TGTGCCTGTGACACATTGGGGACGAACACCGATAAACTCATCTTT. Its protein is CACDTLGTNTDKLIF. This chain joins TRDV2 and TRDJ1; possibly TRDD3 for D (5 bases). The CDR3 contains 15 residues. Germline CDR1 is GEAIGNYY and CDR2 is EKD. V was cut by 1 base and J by 0 bases, with 11 bases left in between.

In its sample, this clone was seen a few times. The TCRdb record carries a much larger clone's protein, which differs from this DNA's translation at residue 3; a read error is the likely cause, and the protein listed here is the DNA translation. The chain combines TRDV2 with TRDJ1; 9 bases are shared with TRDD3. V trimming: 7 bases; J trimming: 3 bases; junction bases outside the gene matches: 17. Germline CDR1 reads GEAIGNYY; CDR2 reads EKD. The CDR3 runs 17 residues. The chain's CDR3 is CAWDSIDGGILSDKLIF. CDR3 DNA sequence: TGTGCCTGGGACTCTATAGACGGGGGGATACTTTCCGATAAACTCATCTTT.

A remark on this clone: This DNA's translation differs at residue 15 from TCRdb's protein, which comes from a much larger clone; a read error is likely, and the protein shown is translated from the DNA. This sequence joins TRDV2 and TRDJ1; 9 bases line up with TRDD3. The germline V gene encodes CDR1 GEAIGNYY and CDR2 EKD. The CDR3 runs to 17 residues. CDR3: CACDSIDGGILSDKPIF. The CDR3 DNA reads as TGTGCCTGTGACTCTATAGACGGGGGGATACTTTCCGATAAACCCATCTTT.

As concerns this clone: A far larger clone is one nucleotide away, so this likely arose from a read error. The same CDR3 can be traced to other DNA sequences in this sample. This chain uses TRDV2 with TRDJ1; no definite D call. CDR1 GEAIGNYY and CDR2 EKD come from the germline V gene. This CDR3 has 16 residues. This CDR3 reads CACDRVGPSYTDKLIF. DNA of the CDR3: TGTGCCTGTGACAGGGTCGGGCCCTCGTACACCGATAAACTTATCTTT.

The chain is built from TRDV2 and TRDJ1, with TRDD3 matching over 12 bases. The junction had 14 bases not matched to a gene; V was cut back by 6 bases and J by 1 base. Germline V gene lookup returns CDR1 GEAIGNYY and CDR2 EKD. This CDR3 has 18 residues. DNA of the CDR3: TGTGCCTGTATTCGTCTGGGGGATACGCTGGTTACCACCGATAAACTCATCTTT. Amino acids: CACIRLGDTLVTTDKLIF.

Remarks on this clone: The mismatch at residue 5 between this DNA's translation and the TCRdb protein of a much larger clone likely reflects a read error; the protein shown is translated from the DNA. J is TRDJ1 and V is TRDV2; tentatively, D is TRDD3 (5 bases). Germline loops: CDR1 GEAIGNYY, CDR2 EKD. The CDR3 spans 20 residues. Trimming left V 3 bases short and J 0 bases short, with 28 bases between. The CDR3 loop reads CACDALRGVRHITYTDKLIF. As DNA, the CDR3 is TGTGCCTGTGACGCCCTTAGGGGGGTACGACATATTACGTACACCGATAAACTCATCTTT.

The count of this clone is one. The translation of this DNA and the TCRdb protein of a much larger clone differ at residue 6, probably owing to a read error; the protein shown here is translated from the DNA. J is TRDJ1 and V is TRDV2; D gene unclear. Germline assignment: CDR1 GEAIGNYY and CDR2 EKD. The CDR3 runs to 15 residues. V was shortened by 0 bases and J by 11 bases, with 21 bases between the two germline ends. The CDR3 nucleotides are TGTGCCTGTGACACCATAGGATCAGTACTGCCACCCCTCATCTTT. Translating gives CACDTIGSVLPPLIF.

The rearrangement joins TRDV2 to TRDJ3; TRDD3 matches at 9 bases. Germline lookup yields CDR1 GEAIGNYY and CDR2 EKD. This CDR3 comprises 21 residues. The V gene end was trimmed by 0 bases and the J gene end by 1 base; junction bases not matched to a gene: 12. CDR3 DNA sequence: TGTGCCTGTGACACCGGCGGGACTGGGGGAAGAGGGTCCTGGGACACCCGACAGATGTTTTTC. It codes for CACDTGGTGGRGSWDTRQMFF.

A remark on this clone: TCRdb's protein for this DNA is that of a much larger clone and differs from the translation at residue 16, likely a read error; the protein shown is the DNA translation. This chain uses TRDV2 with TRDJ1, with 9 positions matching TRDD3. The CDR3 totals 19 residues. The germline CDR1 and CDR2 sequences are GEAIGNYY and EKD. The CDR3 nucleotides are TGTGCCTGTGACAGCGTACTGGGGGACCCGTACCTTCCGACCGATACACTCATCTTT. Amino acid sequence: CACDSVLGDPYLPTDTLIF.

This clone was seen a few times. Only one base separates this from a far larger clonotype, so it likely reflects a read error. The same CDR3 can be traced to other DNA sequences in this sample. This sequence joins TRDV2 and TRDJ1; 9 bases line up with TRDD3. The CDR3 runs to 19 residues. V shed 3 bases, J shed 1 base, and the junction held 17 bases outside the gene matches. CDR1 is GEAIGNYY and CDR2 is EKD in the germline V gene. The CDR3 DNA reads as TGTGCCTGTGACGACATGTCTACTGGGGGACTGGCCCGCACCGATAAACTCATCTTT. It encodes CACDDMSTGGLARTDKLIF.

A remark on this clone: TCRdb lists the protein of a much larger clone for this DNA, which differs at residue 4, so this is likely a read error; the protein given here is translated from the DNA itself. The chain recombines TRDV2 with TRDJ1, with TRDD3 matching over 11 bases. The CDR3 is 20 amino acids. CDR1 and CDR2 from the germline V gene are GEAIGNYY and EKD. V lost 4 bases and J lost 1; bases outside the gene matches: 19. DNA for the CDR3: TGTGCCTGTGAATTGATGTCGGCGGGGCTGGGGGATACATCCACCGATAAACTCATCTTT. Translated: CACELMSAGLGDTSTDKLIF.

J is TRDJ3 and V is TRDV2; 10 bases align to TRDD3. Germline V lookup: CDR1 GEAIGNYY, CDR2 EKD. Losses at the gene ends were 0 bases for V and 0 bases for J; bases not matched to a gene: 4. The CDR3 runs 19 residues. The CDR3 loop reads CACDTLLGDDSWDTRQMFF. The CDR3 region has the DNA TGTGCCTGTGACACCTTACTGGGGGATGACTCCTGGGACACCCGACAGATGTTTTTC.

This clone was counted between two and nine times. Translating this DNA gives a protein that differs at residue 17 from the TCRdb one, which belongs to a much larger clone; a read error is likely, and the protein shown is this translation. The genes are TRDV2 and TRDJ1, with TRDD3 identical over 9 bases. CDR3 length: 19 amino acids. The germline V gene encodes CDR1 GEAIGNYY and CDR2 EKD. In DNA form, the CDR3 reads TGTGCCTGTGAGATTCTTACGAGGAGGGGATACGAGGACACCGATAAACCCATCTTT. Its translation is CACEILTRRGYEDTDKPIF.

This clone was counted only a few times. Translating this DNA gives a protein that differs at residue 8 from the TCRdb one, which belongs to a much larger clone; a read error is likely, and the protein shown is this translation. This chain links TRDV2 with TRDJ3; D is unresolved. This CDR3 is built from 17 residues. Per the germline V gene, CDR1 is GEAIGNYY and CDR2 is EKD. V shed 0 bases and J shed 0 bases, with 8 bases lying between them. The CDR3 loop is CACDTATNSWDTRQMFF. The CDR3 DNA is TGTGCCTGTGACACCGCAACGAACTCCTGGGACACCCGACAGATGTTTTTC.

With respect to this clone: For this DNA, TCRdb reports the protein of a much larger clone, which diverges at residue 5, most likely from a read error; the protein presented here is translated directly from the DNA. V is TRDV2 and J is TRDJ1; no firm D call. The CDR3 spans 14 residues. Trimming shortened V by 3 bases and J by 4 bases, and 14 bases separated the two germline ends. The germline V gene has CDR1 GEAIGNYY and CDR2 EKD. CDR3 coding DNA: TGTGCCTGTGACGCCGTAGGGAACGGCGATAAACTCATCTTT. Its protein product is CACDAVGNGDKLIF.

The sample holds a few counts of this clone. This sequence joins TRDV2 and TRDJ1; 12 nucleotides agree with TRDD3. Germline CDR1 GEAIGNYY, CDR2 EKD. V shed 3 bases and J 2 bases; nucleotides not matched to a gene: 18. The CDR3 totals 20 residues. The CDR3 spells CACDLMSAGLGDTGTDKLIF. The CDR3 DNA is TGTGCCTGTGACTTGATGTCGGCGGGGCTGGGGGATACGGGAACCGATAAACTCATCTTT.

By share of the sample, this clone is medium-sized. J is TRDJ1 and V is TRDV1; D remains unclear. The V end lost 1 base, the J end lost 4 bases, and 4 bases lay between the germline ends. Per the germline V gene, CDR1 is TSWWSYY and CDR2 is QGS. The CDR3 spans 12 residues. The chain's CDR3 is CALGERIDKLIF. The CDR3 nucleotides are TGTGCTCTTGGGGAACGGATCGATAAACTCATCTTT.

In the case of this clone: This DNA translates differently at residue 11 from the TCRdb protein, which is that of a much larger clone; a read error is likely, and the protein shown is the DNA's own translation. V and J are TRDV2 and TRDJ1, with 10 bases identical to TRDD3. The CDR3 runs 16 residues. J was trimmed by 0 bases and V by 2 bases; bases with no gene match: 5. Germline CDR1 reads GEAIGNYY; CDR2 reads EKD. CDR3: CACDSVGGYNTDKLIF. In DNA form, the CDR3 reads TGTGCCTGTGACAGCGTTGGGGGATACAACACCGATAAACTCATCTTT.

Comment on this clone: This is likely an artifact of a read error, given a far larger clone one base away. This chain joins TRDV2 and TRDJ1, with 8 bases aligning to TRDD3. V was clipped by 3 bases and J by 0 bases; unmatched bases: 14. Germline V gene sequence: CDR1 GEAIGNYY, CDR2 EKD. The CDR3 length is 18 residues. The CDR3 region is CACDQLGAPTGNTDKLIF. DNA for the CDR3: TGTGCCTGTGACCAACTGGGGGCCCCGACCGGAAACACCGATAAACTCATCTTT.